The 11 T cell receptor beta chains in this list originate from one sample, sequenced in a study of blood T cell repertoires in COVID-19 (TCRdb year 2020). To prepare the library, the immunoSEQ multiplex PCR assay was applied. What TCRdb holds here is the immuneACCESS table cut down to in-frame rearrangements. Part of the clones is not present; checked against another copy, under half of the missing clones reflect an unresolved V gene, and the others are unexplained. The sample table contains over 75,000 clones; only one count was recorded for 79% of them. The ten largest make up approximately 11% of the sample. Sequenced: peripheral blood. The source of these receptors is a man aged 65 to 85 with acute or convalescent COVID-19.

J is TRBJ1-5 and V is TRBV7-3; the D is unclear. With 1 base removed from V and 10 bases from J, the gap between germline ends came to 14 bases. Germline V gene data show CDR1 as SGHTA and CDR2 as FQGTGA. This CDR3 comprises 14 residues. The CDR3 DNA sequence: TGTGCCAGCAGCTTAATTCCAGAGGGTGGCCCCCAGCATTTT. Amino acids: CASSLIPEGGPQHF.

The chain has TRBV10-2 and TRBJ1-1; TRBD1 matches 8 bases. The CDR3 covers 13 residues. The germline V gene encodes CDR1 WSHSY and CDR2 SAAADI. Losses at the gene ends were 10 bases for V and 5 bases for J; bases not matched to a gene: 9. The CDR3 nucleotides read TGCGCCACCTGGCAGGGGGCGCCGACTGAAGCTTTCTTT. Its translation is CATWQGAPTEAFF.

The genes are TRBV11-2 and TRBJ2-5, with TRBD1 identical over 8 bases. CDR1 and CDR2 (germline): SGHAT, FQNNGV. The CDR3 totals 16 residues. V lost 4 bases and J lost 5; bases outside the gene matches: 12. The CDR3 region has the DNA TGTGCCAGCAGCTCTTTATCGCAGGGGGCACGGGAGACCCAGTACTTC. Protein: CASSSLSQGARETQYF.

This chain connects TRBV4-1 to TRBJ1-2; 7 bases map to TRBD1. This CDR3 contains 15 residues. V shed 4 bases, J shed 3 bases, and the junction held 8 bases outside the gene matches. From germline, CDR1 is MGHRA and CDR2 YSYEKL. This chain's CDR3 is CASSRSGGGYYGYTF. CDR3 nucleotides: TGCGCCAGCAGCCGCTCTGGAGGGGGCTACTATGGCTACACCTTC.

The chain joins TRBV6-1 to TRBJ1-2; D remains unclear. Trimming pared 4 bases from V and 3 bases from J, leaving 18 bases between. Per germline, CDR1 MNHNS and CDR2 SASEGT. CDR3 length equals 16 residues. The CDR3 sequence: CASSAIAGERYYGYTF. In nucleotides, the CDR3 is TGTGCCAGCAGTGCAATCGCGGGTGAAAGGTACTATGGCTACACCTTC.

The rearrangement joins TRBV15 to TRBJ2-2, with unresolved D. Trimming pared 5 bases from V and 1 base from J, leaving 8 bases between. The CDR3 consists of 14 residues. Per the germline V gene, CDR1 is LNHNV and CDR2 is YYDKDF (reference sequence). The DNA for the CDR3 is TGTGCCACCAGCGACAACCTGAACACCGGGGAGCTGTTTTTT. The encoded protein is CATSDNLNTGELFF.

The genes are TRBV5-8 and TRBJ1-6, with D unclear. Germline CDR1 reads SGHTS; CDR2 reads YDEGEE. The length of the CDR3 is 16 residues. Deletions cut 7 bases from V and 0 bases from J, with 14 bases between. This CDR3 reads CASPGSPSSYNSPLHF. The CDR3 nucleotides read TGTGCCAGCCCCGGGAGCCCCAGCTCCTATAATTCACCCCTCCACTTT.

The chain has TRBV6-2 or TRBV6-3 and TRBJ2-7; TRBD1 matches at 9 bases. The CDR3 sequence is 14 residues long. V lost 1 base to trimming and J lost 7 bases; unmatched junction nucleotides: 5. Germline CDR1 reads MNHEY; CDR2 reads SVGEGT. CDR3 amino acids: CASSYYRGQWEQYF. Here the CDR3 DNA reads TGTGCCAGCAGTTACTACAGGGGGCAGTGGGAGCAGTACTTC.

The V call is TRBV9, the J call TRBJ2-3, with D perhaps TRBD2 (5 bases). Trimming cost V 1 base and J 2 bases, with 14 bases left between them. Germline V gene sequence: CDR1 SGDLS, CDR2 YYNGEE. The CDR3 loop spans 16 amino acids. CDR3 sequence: CASSVREGQATDTQYF. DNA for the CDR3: TGTGCCAGCAGCGTACGGGAAGGGCAGGCCACAGATACGCAGTATTTT.

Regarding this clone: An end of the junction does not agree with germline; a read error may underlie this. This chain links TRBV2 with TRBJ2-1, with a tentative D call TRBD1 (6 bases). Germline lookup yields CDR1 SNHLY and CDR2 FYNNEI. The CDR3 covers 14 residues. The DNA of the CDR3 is TGTGCCAGCAGTCCCCAGGGGACCGGAGGCGATTGGATCTTC. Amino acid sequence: CASSPQGTGGDWIF.

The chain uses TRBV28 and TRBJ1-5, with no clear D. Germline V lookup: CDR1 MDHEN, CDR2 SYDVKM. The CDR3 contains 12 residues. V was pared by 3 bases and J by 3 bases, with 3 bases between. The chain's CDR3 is CASSFYNQPQHF. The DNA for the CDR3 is TGTGCCAGCAGTTTCTACAATCAGCCCCAGCATTTT.